This T cell receptor (beta chain) appears in the sequencing data of a study of blood T cell repertoires in COVID-19. The sample holds one count of this clone. The CDR3 runs to 18 residues. The V gene end was trimmed by 9 bases and the J gene end by 6 bases; junction bases not matched to a gene: 24. The germline V gene encodes CDR1 LNHDA and CDR2 SQIVND (reference sequence). As handled by the study authors: Scientists estimated how many nucleated cells there were by amplifying reference gene primers. Clones were read by immunoSEQ multiplex PCR, and TCRdb kept only the in-frame ones, dropping some. V and J calls and clone size come straight from that table; D and trimming were deduced from the DNA. The top ten clones hold approximately 5.7% of a sample with 100,000 or so clones, 80% to 95% of them seen once.

Specimen: peripheral blood. The clonotype originates from a man between 50 and 59 years old with active COVID-19. The chain couples TRBV19 to TRBJ2-3; the match to TRBD2 covers 7 bases. CDR3 DNA: TGTGCCAGCTCCCCAAGCGCCGTCCCTAGCGGAAGAACGGATACGCAGTATTTT. Translating it yields CASSPSAVPSGRTDTQYF.